This is a list of T cell receptor beta chains from one sample in a study of shared T cell receptors in the human thymus. Using immunoSEQ multiplex PCR, the repertoire was profiled, and TCRdb retains in-frame clones only, with some absent. The sample shows hundreds of thousands of clones, 95% of them seen only once. Sequenced sample: thymocytes. The receptor set was obtained from a human donor. CDR3s include the opening cysteine and the closing phenylalanine or tryptophan.

13	TRBV30	CAWSLDRLSEQFF
17	TRBV11-2	CASSLETRQAANYGYTF
14	TRBV30	CACTGKGGGEKLFF
16	TRBV5-6	CASSFLAVGVQETQYF
15	TRBV5-1	CASSKDRKGKETQYF
14	TRBV25-1	CASSEGQGSYEQYF
16	TRBV28	CASIPTGGFKTYEQYF
15	TRBV28	CASSPRGPIHNEQFF
13	TRBV29-1	CSVEGCMNTEAFF
16	TRBV27	CASSLYREVNTGELFF
16	TRBV25-1	CASSGKLAGDGETQYF
15	TRBV11-2	CASSLVRLGNTEAFF
14	TRBV4-1	CASQAGGRTGELFF
12	TRBV5-4	CASSAGADTQYF
16	TRBV27	CASRSYRDRAYNEQFF
15	TRBV4-1	CASSQRPGGGGELFF
16	TRBV6-1	CASSEVWTPNTGELFF
17	TRBV10-3	CAIRREREGQRSYEQYF
16	TRBV5-1	CASSPKDSGTRETQYF
15	TRBV10-1	CASSDRAERDQPQHF
13	TRBV6-1	CASRGQGNYEQYF
15	TRBV28	CASQGASGGRYEQYF
10	TRBV5-5	CASLSEKLFF
16	TRBV7-9	CASSLVAPGTNNTIYF
14	TRBV2	CASRLQGTYNEQFF
13	TRBV10-3	CAITGQVQETQYF
17	TRBV28	CASNGLHRGSTNEKLFF